This T cell receptor (beta chain) was found in a study of regulatory T cells in long-lasting Graves disease. Germline values: CDR1 LNHNV, CDR2 YYDKDF (reference sequence). This CDR3 contains 16 residues. V shed 1 base and J shed 4 bases, with 17 bases lying between them. Time point reported: newly diagnosed GD, antithyroid drugs for less than 3 months. From RNA extracted from PBMCs, the TCR library was made. iRepertoire HTBI primers and Arm-PCR of CDR3 regions built TCR beta libraries. One entry per CDR3 protein, called by TCRdb with MiXCR from the multiplex PCR reads. The table has approximately 560,000 distinct CDR3 sequences, around 16% seen once. The same sample was also used in a study of T cells in Graves' hyperthyroidism and ophthalmopathy.

The receptor comes from a man younger than 35 with Graves disease. Sequenced here: peripheral blood mononuclear cells (PBMCs), sampled at new diagnosis, from a patient treated with antithyroid drugs. The chain joins TRBV15 to TRBJ2-7; a possible D gene is TRBD2 (5 bases). The CDR3 DNA reads TGTGCCACCAGCAGAGGGCTAGCCCAAGACTTGTACGAGCAGTACTTC. This gives the protein CATSRGLAQDLYEQYF. The variable domain in full, with the rest retrieved from reference TRBV15 and TRBJ2-7, is DAMVIQNPRYQVTQFGKPVTLSCSQTLNHNVMYWYQQKSSQAPKLLFHYYDKDFNNEADTPDNFQSRRPNTSFCFLDIRSPGLGDTAMYLCATSRGLAQDLYEQYFGPGTRLTVT.